The 15 T cell receptor beta chains given below trace back to one sample, sequenced in a study of OX40 agonist ivuxolimab in advanced cancers. Sequencing was performed with immunoSEQ multiplex PCR; in TCRdb, only in-frame clones are kept and a portion is missing. This table holds approximately 98,000 clones, under 95% found once. Source: CD4+ or CD8+ T cells sorted from blood, taken in a trial of the OX40 agonist ivuxolimab. The origin of the receptors is an adult with an advanced solid tumor such as melanoma, head and neck, liver or kidney cancer.

Only one count was recorded for this clone. The rearrangement uses TRBV30 and TRBJ1-1, with TRBD1 matching over 8 bases. Unmatched junction bases numbered 0, after V lost 0 bases and J lost 3 bases. The CDR3 contains 13 residues. Looked up from germline, CDR1 is GTSNPN and CDR2 is SVGIG (reference sequence). The CDR3 protein is CAWSVQGDTEAFF. DNA of the CDR3: TGTGCCTGGAGTGTACAGGGGGACACTGAAGCTTTCTTT. Full variable domain (remainder filled in from reference TRBV30 and TRBJ1-1): SQTIHQWPATLVQPVGSPLSLECTVEGTSNPNLYWYRQAAGRGLQLLFYSVGIGQISSEVPQNLSASRPQDRQFILSSKKLLLSDSGFYLCAWSVQGDTEAFFGQGTRLTVV.

This rearrangement joins TRBV7-4 to TRBJ2-7; 11 bases fit TRBD1. The CDR3 covers 14 residues. Germline loops: CDR1 SGHVT, CDR2 SQSDAQ. The J segment lost 9 bases and the V segment lost 4 bases, leaving 8 bases of the junction unmatched. This CDR3 reads CASSSGQGAYRQYF. CDR3 bases: TGTGCCAGCAGCTCCGGACAGGGGGCTTATCGGCAGTACTTC.

This clone was recorded once. The chain employs TRBV5-1 and TRBJ1-2, with D unresolved. The CDR3 has 15 residues. Germline loops: CDR1 SGHRS, CDR2 YFSETQ. The V end lost 2 bases, the J end lost 6 bases, and 17 bases lay between the germline ends. CDR3 DNA sequence: TGCGCCAGCAGCTTTGGCCTGCAACTAGAGGATGGCTACACCTTC. It yields the protein CASSFGLQLEDGYTF.

This chain joins TRBV7-2 and TRBJ2-7; tentatively, D is TRBD2 (6 bases). Germline CDR1 and CDR2: SGHTA and FQGNSA. Trimming removed 3 bases from V and 6 bases from J, with 15 bases in between. CDR3 length equals 14 residues. The CDR3 nucleotides are TGTGCCAGCAGCTTTGGGGACTCGACGGGCGAGCAGTACTTC. It encodes CASSFGDSTGEQYF.

The rearrangement links TRBV13 to TRBJ2-7, with 8 bases fitting TRBD2. CDR1 and CDR2 (germline): PRHDT, FYEKMQ (reference sequence). J was trimmed by 4 bases and V by 5 bases; bases with no gene match: 13. This CDR3 region has 16 residues. CDR3 sequence reads: CASSERLASPGYEQYF. In DNA form, the CDR3 reads TGTGCCAGCAGCGAACGACTAGCGAGCCCCGGGTACGAGCAGTACTTC.

The chain recombines TRBV10-3 with TRBJ1-4, with 8 bases that match TRBD1. The CDR3 loop spans 15 amino acids. Germline trimming cut 4 bases from V and 8 bases from J; bases unmatched to any gene: 9. Germline V gives CDR1 ENHRY, CDR2 SYGVKD. Here the CDR3 reads CAISATDREEEKLFF. CDR3 in DNA: TGTGCCATCAGTGCTACGGACAGGGAAGAAGAAAAACTGTTTTTT.

Note on this clone: Other DNA sequences in the sample encode the same CDR3. The chain links TRBV20-1 to TRBJ2-1; D call uncertain. The CDR3 length is 11 residues. V gave up 3 bases and J gave up 4 bases, with 4 bases separating them. The germline gives CDR1 DFQATT, CDR2 SNEGSKA (reference sequence). The CDR3 coding sequence is TGCAGTGCTAGTCGGTACAATGAGCAGTTCTTC. Translating gives CSASRYNEQFF.

This clone was detected only once. The rearrangement joins TRBV25-1 to TRBJ1-2; D is unresolved. The germline CDR1 and CDR2 sequences are MGHDK and SYGVNS. Trimming cost V 0 bases and J 8 bases, with 7 bases left between them. The CDR3 runs 12 residues. The chain's CDR3 is CASSEYSVGYTF. CDR3 DNA sequence: TGTGCCAGCAGTGAATATTCCGTCGGCTACACCTTC.

The gene calls are TRBV4-1 and TRBJ1-6, with TRBD1 as a possible D gene (5 bases). V was shortened by 4 bases and J by 6 bases, with 19 bases between the two germline ends. Germline V lookup: CDR1 MGHRA, CDR2 YSYEKL. This CDR3 comprises 17 residues. This chain's CDR3 is CASSLSPAGPINSPLHF. The CDR3 DNA sequence: TGCGCCAGCAGCCTAAGCCCCGCGGGACCGATTAATTCACCCCTCCACTTT.

This sequence joins TRBV27 and TRBJ2-7; 10 bases align to TRBD1. This CDR3 is 15 amino acids long. The V segment lost 8 bases and the J segment 3 bases; nucleotides outside the gene matches: 10. Germline V gene lookup returns CDR1 MNHEY and CDR2 SMNVEV (reference sequence). CDR3 protein: CASRYTGQGVYEQYF. CDR3 sequence (DNA): TGTGCCAGCCGTTATACCGGACAGGGGGTCTACGAGCAGTACTTC.

This clone has just one count. The gene calls are TRBV5-4 and TRBJ2-4; tentatively, D is TRBD2 (6 bases). This CDR3 region has 17 residues. V lost 0 bases and J 0 bases, leaving 13 bases between the germline ends. Germline assignment: CDR1 SGHNT and CDR2 YYREEE (reference sequence). CDR3 nucleotides: TGTGCCAGCAGCTTGGGGGGACTCACTCTAGCCAAAAACATTCAGTACTTC. The encoded protein is CASSLGGLTLAKNIQYF.

This chain joins TRBV6-5 and TRBJ1-2; TRBD1 might be the D (5 bases). Trimming took 3 bases from V and 8 from J, leaving 22 bases between them. The CDR3 length is 16 residues. CDR1 and CDR2 from the germline V gene are MNHEY and SVGAGI. The CDR3 region is CASSYYSADSSAGYTF. The CDR3 DNA follows: TGTGCCAGCAGTTATTATTCCGCCGACAGTTCGGCCGGCTACACCTTC.

The gene calls are TRBV5-1 and TRBJ1-1; TRBD1 might be the D (6 bases). Germline V CDR1 and CDR2: SGHRS, YFSETQ. The CDR3 spans 14 residues. V shed 3 bases and J shed 1 base, with 10 bases lying between them. The DNA of the CDR3 is TGCGCCAGCAGCTGGGGGACATCGAACACTGAAGCTTTCTTT. Its translation: CASSWGTSNTEAFF.

The rearrangement links TRBV11-1 to TRBJ2-1; 10 nucleotides match TRBD2. This CDR3 is built from 17 residues. J gave up 4 bases and V 5 bases, and 11 bases lay outside the gene matches. CDR1 and CDR2 from the germline V gene are SGHAT and FQDESV (reference sequence). Written as DNA, the CDR3 is TGTGCCAGCAGCCCGAGACTAGCGGGCGGACCTTACAATGAGCAGTTCTTC. Its translation is CASSPRLAGGPYNEQFF. Supplemented by reference TRBV11-1 and TRBJ2-1, the full variable domain reads EAEVAQSPRYKITEKSQAVAFWCDPISGHATLYWYRQILGQGPELLVQFQDESVVDDSQLPKDRFSAERLKGVDSTLKIQPAELGDSAMYLCASSPRLAGGPYNEQFFGPGTRLTVL.

CDR3 sequence: CASSTGTAATNEKLFF. The CDR3 nucleotides read TGTGCCAGCAGCACAGGGACAGCTGCAACTAATGAAAAACTGTTTTTT. V and J are TRBV9 and TRBJ1-4; TRBD1 matches 7 bases. J was trimmed by 0 bases and V by 4 bases; bases with no gene match: 6. The length of the CDR3 is 16 residues. CDR1 and CDR2 (germline): SGDLS, YYNGEE.